A single sample is the source of the 26 T cell receptor beta chains below, sequenced in a study of cytomegalovirus exposure and HLA in healthy donors. Researchers ran the PCR with 60 Vbeta and 13 Jbeta primers. The method was immunoSEQ multiplex PCR; TCRdb's version includes in-frame clones alone and lacks a portion of them. The sample records about 130,000 clones, 83% being singletons. Source material: PBMCs. These receptors all stem from a woman aged 40-49 years in good health and CMV-seropositive.

This sequence joins TRBV13 and TRBJ2-4, with 8 bases lining up with TRBD1. With 5 bases clipped from V and 1 base from J, the junction kept 4 bases outside the gene matches. The germline CDR1 and CDR2 sequences are PRHDT and FYEKMQ (reference sequence). The CDR3 runs 15 residues. CDR3 nucleotide sequence: TGTGCCAGCAGCCAACAGGGGGATGCCAAAAACATTCAGTACTTC. This codes for CASSQQGDAKNIQYF.

This clone turned up a few times. Other nucleotide sequences in the sample specify the same CDR3. This rearrangement joins TRBV5-1 to TRBJ2-1, with D possibly matching TRBD2 (6 bases). The V gene's germline CDR1 is SGHRS and CDR2 YFSETQ. The CDR3 length is 15 residues. The germline V and J ends were trimmed by 4 bases and 0 bases, with 11 bases remaining between them. CDR3 DNA: TGCGCCAGCAGCGACGGGACTTCCTCCTACAATGAGCAGTTCTTC. Translation gives CASSDGTSSYNEQFF.

The chain has TRBV15 and TRBJ2-4; no reliable D call. Germline V CDR1 and CDR2: LNHNV, YYDKDF (reference sequence). The CDR3 sequence is 17 residues long. Trimming removed 0 bases from V and 5 bases from J, with 17 bases in between. Here the CDR3 reads CATSRESALRQENIQYF. The CDR3 nucleotides read TGTGCCACCAGCAGAGAGTCGGCTTTACGGCAGGAAAACATTCAGTACTTC.

The V and J genes are TRBV15 and TRBJ1-1; 7 bases line up with TRBD1. This CDR3 has 16 amino acids. Trimming took 4 bases from V and 3 from J; bases not matched to a gene: 11. Germline V lookup: CDR1 LNHNV, CDR2 YYDKDF (reference sequence). As DNA, the CDR3 is TGTGCCACCAGCACTGAGCAGCAGGGGGGAGACACTGAAGCTTTCTTT. Translating it yields CATSTEQQGGDTEAFF.

This chain joins TRBV19 and TRBJ2-6; 7 bases align to TRBD1. CDR1 is LNHDA and CDR2 is SQIVND in the germline V gene (reference sequence). CDR3 size: 15 residues. The V and J ends lost 8 bases and 2 bases, in that order; junction bases with no gene match: 6. Here the CDR3 reads CASAITGAGANVLTF. CDR3 nucleotides: TGTGCCAGTGCTATTACAGGGGCTGGGGCCAACGTCCTGACTTTC.

CDR3 in amino acids: CASSLEAGPVYGYTF. The DNA for the CDR3 is TGTGCCAGCAGTTTAGAGGCAGGGCCCGTCTATGGCTACACCTTC. The chain employs TRBV27 and TRBJ1-2, with a tentative D call TRBD1 (5 bases). The CDR3 length is 15 residues. Trimming pared 2 bases from V and 4 bases from J, leaving 14 bases between. Germline lookup yields CDR1 MNHEY and CDR2 SMNVEV (reference sequence).

The chain joins TRBV9 to TRBJ2-2, with 7 bases fitting TRBD2. There are 16 residues in the CDR3. Germline CDR1 SGDLS, CDR2 YYNGEE. Losses at the gene ends were 0 bases for V and 1 base for J; bases not matched to a gene: 3. The CDR3 spells CASSVAPSGNTGELFF. CDR3 bases: TGTGCCAGCAGCGTAGCTCCTAGCGGGAACACCGGGGAGCTGTTTTTT.

The gene calls are TRBV29-1 and TRBJ2-7, with TRBD1 matching 10 bases. The CDR3 has 13 amino acids. CDR1 is SQVTM and CDR2 is ANQGSEA in the germline V gene. Germline trimming cut 1 base from V and 5 bases from J; bases unmatched to any gene: 2. The CDR3 spells CSVEGGTGDEQYF. The CDR3 coding sequence is TGCAGCGTTGAAGGGGGGACAGGGGACGAGCAGTACTTC.

This rearrangement joins TRBV5-1 to TRBJ2-5; maybe TRBD1 (6 bases). Germline CDR1 SGHRS, CDR2 YFSETQ. V lost 1 base to trimming and J lost 5 bases, with 12 bases between them. There are 14 residues in the CDR3. The CDR3 DNA reads TGCGCCAGCAGCTTGTCGGGCAGGGGTGAGACCCAGTACTTC. Its translation is CASSLSGRGETQYF.

This clone occurred a few times. The chain's CDR3 is CASSIGQGPQETQYF. The CDR3 region has the DNA TGCGCCAGCAGCATAGGACAGGGACCCCAAGAGACCCAGTACTTC. The chain joins TRBV5-1 to TRBJ2-5; 8 bases fit TRBD1. Germline V gene sequence: CDR1 SGHRS, CDR2 YFSETQ. Trimming removed 4 bases from V and 1 base from J; junction bases left unmatched: 6. This CDR3 comprises 15 residues.

This clone was seen just once. V gene TRBV5-4 combines with J gene TRBJ1-1, with D possibly matching TRBD1 (5 bases). Germline CDR1 SGHNT, CDR2 YYREEE (reference sequence). V shed 5 bases and J shed 5 bases, with 13 bases lying between them. CDR3 length: 13 amino acids. CDR3 sequence: CASRKGLVTEAFF. CDR3 sequence (DNA): TGTGCCAGCAGGAAGGGGTTGGTAACTGAAGCTTTCTTT.

The chain recombines TRBV5-6 with TRBJ2-1; 7 nucleotides match TRBD1. CDR3 length: 15 residues. Germline CDR1 reads SGHDT; CDR2 reads YYEEEE. J was trimmed by 0 bases and V by 4 bases; bases with no gene match: 4. CDR3 in DNA: TGTGCCAGCAGCCCCGGACAGGTCTCCTACAATGAGCAGTTCTTC. Amino acid sequence: CASSPGQVSYNEQFF.

This clone was counted only a few times. J is TRBJ1-2 and V is TRBV4-2, with TRBD1 matching 9 bases. The CDR3 covers 17 residues. CDR1 is LGHNA and CDR2 is YNFKEQ in the germline V gene. V trimming: 3 bases; J trimming: 5 bases; junction bases outside the gene matches: 13. The CDR3 DNA follows: TGTGCCAGCAGCCACCGGACAGGGGACCCCTCGTGGTATGGCTACACCTTC. Translated: CASSHRTGDPSWYGYTF.

The J gene is TRBJ2-7, the V gene TRBV7-9, with TRBD2 identical over 15 bases. CDR1 and CDR2 (germline): SEHNR, FQNEAQ (reference sequence). CDR3 length equals 18 residues. V lost 4 bases, J lost 2 bases, and 9 bases stayed unmatched. Here the CDR3 DNA reads TGTGCCAGCAGCTCGGGACTAGCGGGAGGTCCTAGGGCCTACGAGCAGTACTTC. It yields the protein CASSSGLAGGPRAYEQYF.

The V and J genes are TRBV27 and TRBJ1-1; TRBD1 might be the D (5 bases). CDR1 is MNHEY, CDR2 SMNVEV, per germline (reference sequence). Trimming shortened V by 2 bases and J by 4 bases, and 14 bases separated the two germline ends. CDR3 size: 15 residues. For the CDR3, the DNA is TGTGCCAGCAGTTTAGACCAGGGATGGGTCACTGAAGCTTTCTTT. Residues: CASSLDQGWVTEAFF.

The chain has TRBV28 and TRBJ2-7, with 9 bases identical to TRBD1. V trimming: 3 bases; J trimming: 0 bases; junction bases outside the gene matches: 9. The length of the CDR3 is 17 residues. CDR1 MDHEN and CDR2 SYDVKM come from the germline V gene. The CDR3 protein is CASSFQNRGRFSYEQYF. CDR3 DNA: TGTGCCAGCAGTTTTCAAAACAGGGGGCGATTCTCCTACGAGCAGTACTTC.

The chain employs TRBV5-4 and TRBJ2-1; 9 bases match TRBD2. Germline-derived CDR1 and CDR2 are SGHNT and YYREEE (reference sequence). CDR3 length: 14 residues. V shed 0 bases, J shed 10 bases, and the junction held 5 bases outside the gene matches. CDR3 sequence: CASSLGGTSREQFF. DNA of the CDR3: TGTGCCAGCAGCTTGGGGGGGACTAGCAGAGAGCAGTTCTTC. The entire variable domain, with the rest obtained from reference TRBV5-4 and TRBJ2-1, is as follows: ETGVTQSPTHLIKTRGQQVTLRCSSQSGHNTVSWYQQALGQGPQFIFQYYREEENGRGNFPPRFSGLQFPNYSSELNVNALELDDSALYLCASSLGGTSREQFFGPGTRLTVL.

This clone came up a few times. CDR3: CASSPWREAHEQYF. Here the CDR3 DNA reads TGTGCCAGCAGCCCCTGGAGAGAAGCCCACGAGCAGTACTTC. The gene calls are TRBV9 and TRBJ2-7; D uncertain. V was cut by 4 bases and J by 5 bases, with 16 bases left in between. The CDR3 extends over 14 amino acids. CDR1 SGDLS and CDR2 YYNGEE come from the germline V gene.

The J gene is TRBJ1-2, the V gene TRBV19, with D uncertain. The V end was cut by 5 bases, the J end by 4 bases, with 11 bases between. From germline, CDR1 is LNHDA and CDR2 SQIVND (reference sequence). This CDR3 is built from 13 residues. The CDR3 loop is CASSENRLYGYTF. For the CDR3, the DNA is TGTGCCAGTAGTGAGAACCGACTCTATGGCTACACCTTC. The entire variable domain, with the rest obtained from reference TRBV19 and TRBJ1-2, is as follows: DGGITQSPKYLFRKEGQNVTLSCEQNLNHDAMYWYRQDPGQGLRLIYYSQIVNDFQKGDIAEGYSVSREKKESFPLTVTSAQKNPTAFYLCASSENRLYGYTFGSGTRLTVV.

This clone was detected once. This chain joins TRBV10-3 and TRBJ2-5, with 8 bases matching TRBD1. The CDR3 is 15 amino acids. Trimming cost V 8 bases and J 5 bases; bases outside gene matches: 13. Germline CDR1 and CDR2: ENHRY and SYGVKD. CDR3 residues: CAIGQGDFYRETQYF. As DNA, the CDR3 is TGTGCCATCGGACAGGGAGATTTCTATAGGGAGACCCAGTACTTC.

The chain recombines TRBV27 with TRBJ1-2; 7 bases agree with TRBD1. The length of the CDR3 is 15 residues. Germline trimming cut 3 bases from V and 4 bases from J; bases unmatched to any gene: 8. Germline V CDR1 and CDR2: MNHEY, SMNVEV (reference sequence). The CDR3 region is CASSLKGAVFYGYTF. The CDR3 DNA follows: TGTGCCAGCAGTTTGAAGGGGGCGGTTTTCTATGGCTACACCTTC.

This sequence joins TRBV6-5 and TRBJ2-7, with D possibly matching TRBD2 (5 bases). This CDR3 has 15 residues. Trimming stripped 0 bases from V and 2 bases from J, with 11 bases between. From germline, CDR1 is MNHEY and CDR2 SVGAGI. The CDR3: CASSYSSGFPYEQYF. Here the CDR3 DNA reads TGTGCCAGCAGTTACTCAAGCGGATTCCCCTACGAGCAGTACTTC.

This clone was observed a single time. The gene calls are TRBV10-3 and TRBJ2-7, with D possibly being TRBD2 (7 bases). V was trimmed by 5 bases and J by 5 bases, leaving 16 bases between them. Germline loops: CDR1 ENHRY, CDR2 SYGVKD. The CDR3 covers 14 residues. This CDR3 is CAISLGGGGNEQYF. The CDR3 nucleotides are TGTGCCATCAGTCTAGGGGGAGGGGGAAACGAGCAGTACTTC.

This chain connects TRBV6-1 to TRBJ1-2; no firm D call. CDR1 and CDR2 from the germline V gene are MNHNS and SASEGT. Trimming left V 3 bases short and J 8 bases short, with 10 bases between. The CDR3 spans 12 residues. This CDR3 is CASSETWRGYTF. Written as DNA, the CDR3 is TGTGCCAGCAGTGAGACCTGGAGAGGCTACACCTTC.

This clone has a handful of counts. The rearrangement links TRBV5-1 to TRBJ2-7; 8 bases map to TRBD1. CDR1 and CDR2 (germline): SGHRS, YFSETQ. The CDR3 spans 18 residues. V shed 4 bases, J shed 0 bases, and the junction held 15 bases outside the gene matches. Here the CDR3 DNA reads TGCGCCAGCAGCCGTAGGGACAGGATATCGGCGAGCTCCTACGAGCAGTACTTC. It translates to CASSRRDRISASSYEQYF.

V usage is TRBV27 and J usage is TRBJ1-2; 8 bases line up with TRBD1. Germline V gene lookup returns CDR1 MNHEY and CDR2 SMNVEV (reference sequence). The CDR3 is 13 amino acids. With V trimmed by 6 bases and J by 4 bases, 4 bases remained unmatched. The CDR3 coding sequence is TGTGCCAGCAGCGGGACAGGCCCCTATGGCTACACCTTC. The encoded protein is CASSGTGPYGYTF.